Included here is one T cell receptor (beta chain) sequence, with context. This clonotype was counted only a few times. Its cognate antigen has yet to be identified. One base away there is no much larger clone; base qualities are not given. Library construction relied on PCR. DNA from cultured CD4+ T cells was subjected to TCR sequencing with the Oncomine TCR Beta short-read assay at the Johns Hopkins FTIC core. The QIAamp micro DNA kit was used to extract genomic DNA from the cultured CD4+ T cells. Oncomine TCR Beta libraries from cultured CD4+ T cells were pooled using unique dual indexes and sequenced on an Illumina iSeq 100. Concerning the study's data processing: Non-productive sequences were removed, and CDR3s that did not start with C, did not end with F or W, or were shorter than 7 amino acids were discarded. The MANAFEST web application identified antigen-specific clonotypes by comparing peptide-stimulated wells against reference wells and other culture wells. To be called positive, a clone needed an FDR below 0.05, an odds ratio above 5, and a productive frequency above 0.1% in at least two of three replicate wells. A clonotype was classed as cross-reactive if the clonotype showed significant expansion both in SARS-CoV-2 spike wells and in at least one common cold coronavirus spike condition. CDR3 homology was assessed with Levenshtein distances (stringdist) and unrooted phylogenetic trees (ape) in R version 3.6.1. TCRdb redid the processing of the public reads, applying fastp at Q25 and MiXCR, and retained in-frame beta chains. Merged by CDR3 protein, the rows form single entries marked with the most common genes and DNA. TCRdb's processing, not the study's, gives the V and J calls here. The sample table contains 11,000 to 15,000 distinct CDR3 sequences; only one count was recorded for roughly 44% of them. The ten largest account for under 15% of the sample.

The germline V gene encodes CDR1 MNHNS and CDR2 SASEGT. From its cysteine to its phenylalanine, the CDR3 spans 14 amino acids. The CDR3 DNA has 42 bases and is translated from base 1. V is shortened by 4 bases, J by 3 bases, and the region joining them spans 10 bases. This entry comes from a study of vaccination and CD4 T cells after COVID-19 (dated by TCRdb to the early 2020s). At the level of the whole study: Convalescent patients had a positive SARS-CoV-2 result on nasal swab PCR, and of these patients, fewer than ten had mild disease and one had severe disease. The spike-specific CD4+ TCR repertoire was compared before and after mRNA vaccination in over 9 COVID-19 convalescent patients and several infection-naive healthy vaccine recipients. Participants got two doses of the Pfizer-BioNTech BNT162b2 vaccine (n=8) or two doses of the Moderna mRNA-1273 vaccine (n=2). Post-COVID blood samples were collected from convalescent patients a median of around 100 days after diagnosis, with a range of about 30 to 170 days. The convalescent cohort included six males and four females, with two Hispanic individuals, seven Caucasians, two Asians and one multiracial person. Control cultures received a CEFX viral epitope pool as the positive control, an HIV-1 Nef peptide pool as the negative control, or no peptide. Post-vaccine blood samples were collected a median of approximately 68 days after the second vaccine dose, ranging from roughly 12 to 241 days. Overlapping spike peptide pools from SARS-CoV-2 and from the common cold coronaviruses HCoV-NL63, HCoV-OC43 and HCoV-229E were used as culture stimuli. Paper-wide results and their limitations: Of the vaccine-specific clones found in convalescent patients, nearly all (304 of 307) were mono-reactive for SARS-CoV-2 spike instead of being cross-reactive with common cold coronaviruses. The number of convalescent patients in the study was relatively small, and the study did not examine early timepoints following natural infection. In convalescent patients, a median 86.3% of post-vaccine SARS-CoV-2-reactive clones were detected only after vaccination, and vaccine-specific priming was suggested by this finding. The median number of SARS-CoV-2-reactive clonotypes rose from under 25 after infection to 38 after vaccination, but the change was not significant.

This specimen's treatment or condition label, interpreted: approximately 9-day PBMC culture with coronavirus spike peptide pools or control peptides (ViraFEST assay). The study used the ViraFEST assay, which expanded antigen-specific T cells with peptide pools and then identified expanded clonotypes by TCR sequencing. The convalescent patients' positive SARS-CoV-2 PCR tests fell between March and December 2020, which was before the Alpha, Beta and Delta variants emerged in the United States. PBMCs were cultured at around 2 million per well in IMDM supplemented with 5% human AB serum and 8.5 to 10 IU/ml IL-2, with approximately 9.2 ug/ml peptide pools added. Half of the culture medium was replaced with fresh IL-2-containing medium on days 3 and 7. After about 10 days of culture, CD4+ T cells were isolated by negative selection using the EasySep CD4+ T cell isolation kit. PBMCs were separated from whole blood using Ficoll-Paque Plus gradient centrifugation and then either used fresh or cryopreserved at -140C. Each culture condition was generally run in triplicate wells.

This receptor was identified in a human donor who had recovered from COVID-19. The sequencing sample was made of CD4+ T cells from blood, cultured in vitro. Recombination connected TRBV6-1 to TRBJ1-3; the D gene assignment is ambiguous. CDR3 reads: CASSVRPLGNTIYF. The bases are TGTGCCAGCAGTGTTCGCCCACTTGGAAACACCATATATTTT.